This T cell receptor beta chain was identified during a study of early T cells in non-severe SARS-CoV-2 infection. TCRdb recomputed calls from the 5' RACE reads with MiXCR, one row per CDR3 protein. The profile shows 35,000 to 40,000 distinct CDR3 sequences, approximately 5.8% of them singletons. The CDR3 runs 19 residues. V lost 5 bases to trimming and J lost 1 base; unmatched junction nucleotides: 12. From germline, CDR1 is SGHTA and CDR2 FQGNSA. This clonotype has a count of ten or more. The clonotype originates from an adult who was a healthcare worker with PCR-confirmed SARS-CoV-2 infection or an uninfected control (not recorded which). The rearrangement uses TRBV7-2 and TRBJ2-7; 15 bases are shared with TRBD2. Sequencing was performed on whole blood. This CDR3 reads CASSRPPGLAGGSSYEQYF. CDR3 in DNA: TGTGCCAGCAGCCGTCCCCCGGGACTAGCGGGGGGAAGTTCCTACGAGCAGTACTTC.